This TCR beta chain was sequenced in a study of early T cells in non-severe SARS-CoV-2 infection. This clonotype was seen repeatedly, ten times or more. Molecules of cDNA were individually given unique molecular identifiers that were attached to them. Using its own MiXCR run on the 5' RACE reads, TCRdb lists one record per CDR3 protein. Among some 29,000 distinct CDR3 sequences listed, over 3.5% were seen once. The specimen sequenced was whole blood. The TCR was taken from an adult who was a healthcare worker with PCR-confirmed SARS-CoV-2 infection or an uninfected control (not recorded which).

CDR3 region: CASSQSGQGTDTQYF. The CDR3 DNA follows: TGTGCCAGCAGTCAATCGGGACAGGGTACAGATACGCAGTATTTT. This rearrangement joins TRBV12-3 or TRBV12-4 to TRBJ2-3; 9 bases map to TRBD1. The trim removed 5 bases at V and 3 bases at J, leaving 6 bases unmatched. The CDR3 loop spans 15 amino acids.